This T cell receptor (beta chain) was retrieved from a study of control samples from healthy donors and cancer patients. Generated by immunoSEQ multiplex PCR, the TCRdb table keeps only in-frame clones and is missing some. The table has 150,000 or so clones, roughly 94% seen once; the top ten hold 8.5%. CDR3 size: 19 residues. Germline values: CDR1 SGHRS, CDR2 YFSETQ. Trimming cost V 4 bases and J 4 bases; bases outside gene matches: 12. Sequenced material: blood. The J gene is TRBJ2-2, the V gene TRBV5-1, with TRBD2 matching 14 bases. This TCR derives from a woman in her 40s in good health. In DNA form, the CDR3 reads TGCGCCAGCAGCGAGAGACTAGCGGGAGGGCTCGTTCGCACCGGGGAGCTGTTTTTT. Its protein is CASSERLAGGLVRTGELFF.